The T cell receptor (beta chain) described here comes from a study of T cells in tuberculosis. Study-level points and caveats: Samples were chosen by availability of cryopreserved specimens.

CDR1 is PRHDT and CDR2 is FYEKMQ in the germline V gene (reference sequence). The ends lost 7 bases at V and 3 bases at J; junction bases unmatched: 12. The length of the CDR3 is 16 residues. Profiling relied on immunoSEQ multiplex PCR, and the TCRdb table lists in-frame clones only, not all of them. The sample has about 10,000 clones, 94% seen once. Each patient had positive sputum smear microscopy and/or positive culture. Turning to this clone: Its target is not known.

Sequencing was done on a sample of PBMCs. The clonotype originates from an adult with tuberculosis. The V gene is TRBV13, the J gene TRBJ1-1; 9 bases agree with TRBD1. CDR3 sequence reads: CASKSQGALLHTEAFF. The CDR3 DNA follows: TGTGCCAGCAAGTCACAGGGGGCTCTCTTACACACTGAAGCTTTCTTT.